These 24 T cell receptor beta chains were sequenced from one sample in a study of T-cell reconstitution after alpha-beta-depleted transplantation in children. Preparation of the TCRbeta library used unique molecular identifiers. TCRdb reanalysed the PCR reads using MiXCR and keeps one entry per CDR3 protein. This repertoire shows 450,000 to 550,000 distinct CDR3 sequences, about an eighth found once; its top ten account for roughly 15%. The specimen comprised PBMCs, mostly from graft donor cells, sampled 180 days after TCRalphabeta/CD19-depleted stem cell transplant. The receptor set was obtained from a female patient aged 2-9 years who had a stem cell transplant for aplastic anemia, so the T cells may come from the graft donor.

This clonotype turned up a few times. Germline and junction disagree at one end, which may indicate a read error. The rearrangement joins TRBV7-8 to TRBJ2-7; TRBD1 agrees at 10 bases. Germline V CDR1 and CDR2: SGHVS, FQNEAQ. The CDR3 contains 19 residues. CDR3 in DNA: TGTGCCAGCAGCTTAGTGGGTCGACAGGGGGCGAGGAACTTCTTCGAGTCTTCCTTC. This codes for CASSLVGRQGARNFFESSF.

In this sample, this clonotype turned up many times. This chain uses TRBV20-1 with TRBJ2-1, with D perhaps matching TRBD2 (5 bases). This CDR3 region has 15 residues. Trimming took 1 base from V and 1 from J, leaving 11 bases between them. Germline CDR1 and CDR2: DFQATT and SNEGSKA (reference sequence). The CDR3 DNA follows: TGCAGTGCTAGAGTGGCTAGCCGGTCCTACAATGAGCAGTTCTTC. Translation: CSARVASRSYNEQFF.

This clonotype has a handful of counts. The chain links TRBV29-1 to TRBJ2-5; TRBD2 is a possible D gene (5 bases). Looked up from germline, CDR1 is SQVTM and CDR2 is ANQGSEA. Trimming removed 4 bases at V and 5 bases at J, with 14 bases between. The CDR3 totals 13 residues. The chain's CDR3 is CSVVGAALETQYF. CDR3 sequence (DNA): TGCAGCGTTGTGGGAGCAGCTCTGGAGACCCAGTACTTC.

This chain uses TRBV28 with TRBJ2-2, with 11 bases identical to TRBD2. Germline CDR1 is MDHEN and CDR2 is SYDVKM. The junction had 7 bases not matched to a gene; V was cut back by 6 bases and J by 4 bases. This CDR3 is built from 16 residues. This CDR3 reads CASRPPLAGGTGELFF. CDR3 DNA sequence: TGTGCCAGCAGACCTCCTCTAGCGGGAGGCACCGGGGAGCTGTTTTTT.

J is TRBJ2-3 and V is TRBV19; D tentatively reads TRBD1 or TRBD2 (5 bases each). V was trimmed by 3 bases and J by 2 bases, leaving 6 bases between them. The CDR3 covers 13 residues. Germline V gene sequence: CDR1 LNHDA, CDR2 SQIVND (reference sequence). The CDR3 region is CASSMGDTDTQYF. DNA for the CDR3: TGTGCCAGTAGTATGGGGGACACAGATACGCAGTATTTT. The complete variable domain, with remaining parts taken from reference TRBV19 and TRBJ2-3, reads DGGITQSPKYLFRKEGQNVTLSCEQNLNHDAMYWYRQDPGQGLRLIYYSQIVNDFQKGDIAEGYSVSREKKESFPLTVTSAQKNPTAFYLCASSMGDTDTQYFGPGTRLTVL.

CDR3 sequence reads: CASSRQGPTDTQYF. The CDR3 nucleotides read TGTGCCAGTAGCAGACAGGGGCCAACAGATACGCAGTATTTT. This rearrangement joins TRBV19 to TRBJ2-3; 8 bases agree with TRBD1. The CDR3 has 14 amino acids. J gave up 3 bases and V 6 bases, and 5 bases lay outside the gene matches. From germline, CDR1 is LNHDA and CDR2 SQIVND (reference sequence).

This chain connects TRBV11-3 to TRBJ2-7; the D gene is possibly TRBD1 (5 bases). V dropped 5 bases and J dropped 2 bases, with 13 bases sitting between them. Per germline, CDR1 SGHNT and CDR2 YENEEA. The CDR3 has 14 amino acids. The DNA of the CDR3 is TGTGCCAGCAGCGCCCCGACAGCCACCTACGAGCAGTACGTC. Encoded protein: CASSAPTATYEQYV.

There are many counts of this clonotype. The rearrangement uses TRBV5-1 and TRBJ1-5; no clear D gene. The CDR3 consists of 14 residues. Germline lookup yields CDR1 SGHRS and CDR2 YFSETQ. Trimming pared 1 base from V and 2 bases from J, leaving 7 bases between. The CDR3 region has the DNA TGCGCCAGCAGCTTGAACTTCGGCAATCAGCCCCAGCATTTT. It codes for CASSLNFGNQPQHF.

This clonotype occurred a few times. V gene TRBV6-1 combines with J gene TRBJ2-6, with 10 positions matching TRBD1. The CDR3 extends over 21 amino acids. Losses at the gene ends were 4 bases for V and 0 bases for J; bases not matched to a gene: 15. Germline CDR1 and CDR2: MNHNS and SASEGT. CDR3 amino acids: CASSAPILPGQGFSGANVLTF. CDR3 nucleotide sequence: TGTGCCAGCAGTGCGCCCATCCTCCCGGGACAGGGGTTCTCTGGGGCCAACGTCCTGACTTTC.

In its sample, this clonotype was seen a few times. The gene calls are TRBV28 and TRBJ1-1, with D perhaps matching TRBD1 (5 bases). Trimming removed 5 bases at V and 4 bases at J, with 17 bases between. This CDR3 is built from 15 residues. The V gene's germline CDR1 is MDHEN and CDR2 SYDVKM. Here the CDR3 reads CASSLPTGRGTEAFF. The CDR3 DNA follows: TGTGCCAGCAGTCTACCTACGGGACGTGGCACTGAAGCTTTCTTT.

The CDR3 region has the DNA TGTGCCAGCAGTCCCGAATCCCCTCTGACAGCTTCGGGGACCCAGTACTTC. Its protein is CASSPESPLTASGTQYF. The chain is built from TRBV28 and TRBJ2-5; D may be TRBD1 (5 bases). The ends were cut back, 5 bases at V and 7 bases at J, with 26 bases in the middle. The CDR3 spans 17 residues. Germline V gene data show CDR1 as MDHEN and CDR2 as SYDVKM.

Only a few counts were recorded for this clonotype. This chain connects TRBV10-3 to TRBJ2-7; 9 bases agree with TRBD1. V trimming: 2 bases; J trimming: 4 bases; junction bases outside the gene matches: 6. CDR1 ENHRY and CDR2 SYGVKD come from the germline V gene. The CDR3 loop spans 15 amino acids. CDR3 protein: CAISETRDREYEQYF. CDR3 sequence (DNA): TGTGCCATCAGTGAGACGAGGGACAGGGAGTACGAGCAGTACTTC.

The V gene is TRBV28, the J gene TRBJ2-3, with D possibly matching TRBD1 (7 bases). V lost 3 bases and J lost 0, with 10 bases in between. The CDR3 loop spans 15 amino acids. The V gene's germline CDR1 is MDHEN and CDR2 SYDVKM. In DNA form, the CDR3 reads TGTGCCAGCAGTTTCGGGGGACAGAGCACAGATACGCAGTATTTT. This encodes CASSFGGQSTDTQYF.

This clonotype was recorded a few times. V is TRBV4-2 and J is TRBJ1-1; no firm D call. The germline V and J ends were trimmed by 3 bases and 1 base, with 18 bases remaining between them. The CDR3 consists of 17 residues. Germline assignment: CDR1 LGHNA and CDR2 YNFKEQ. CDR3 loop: CASSQDLYWVTNTEAFF. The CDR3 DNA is TGTGCCAGCAGCCAGGACCTTTACTGGGTCACGAACACTGAAGCTTTCTTT.

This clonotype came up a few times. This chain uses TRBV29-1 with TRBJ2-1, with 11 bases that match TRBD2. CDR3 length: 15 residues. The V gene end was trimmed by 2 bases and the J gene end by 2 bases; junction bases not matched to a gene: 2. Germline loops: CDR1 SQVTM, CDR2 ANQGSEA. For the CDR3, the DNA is TGCAGCGTTGAACTTAGCGGGAGGGCCTACAATGAGCAGTTCTTC. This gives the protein CSVELSGRAYNEQFF.

The CDR3 sequence is CASIVGVGTGTYEQYF. Here the CDR3 DNA reads TGTGCCAGCATCGTGGGCGTCGGGACAGGGACCTACGAGCAGTACTTC. The chain is built from TRBV28 and TRBJ2-7, with 9 bases aligning to TRBD1. Losses at the gene ends were 7 bases for V and 2 bases for J; bases not matched to a gene: 12. Germline V gives CDR1 MDHEN, CDR2 SYDVKM. The CDR3 spans 16 residues.

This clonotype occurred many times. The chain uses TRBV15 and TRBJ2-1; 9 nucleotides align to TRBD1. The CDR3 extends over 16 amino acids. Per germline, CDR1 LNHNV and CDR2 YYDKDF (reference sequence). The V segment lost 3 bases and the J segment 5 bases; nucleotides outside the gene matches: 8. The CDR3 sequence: CATSSLDRGIHNEQFF. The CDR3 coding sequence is TGTGCCACCAGCAGCCTTGACAGGGGGATTCACAATGAGCAGTTCTTC.

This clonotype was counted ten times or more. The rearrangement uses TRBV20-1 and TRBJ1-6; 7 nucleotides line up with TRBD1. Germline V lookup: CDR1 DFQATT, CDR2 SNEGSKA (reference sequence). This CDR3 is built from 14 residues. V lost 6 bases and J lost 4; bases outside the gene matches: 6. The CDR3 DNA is TGCAGTGCACGGGACAGCAGTTATAATTCACCCCTCCACTTT. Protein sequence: CSARDSSYNSPLHF.

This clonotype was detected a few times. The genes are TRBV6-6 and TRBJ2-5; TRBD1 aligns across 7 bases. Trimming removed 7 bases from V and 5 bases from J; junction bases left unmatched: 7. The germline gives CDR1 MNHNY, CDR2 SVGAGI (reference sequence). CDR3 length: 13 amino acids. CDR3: CASKGGEGETQYF. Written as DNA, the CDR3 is TGTGCCAGCAAAGGGGGCGAAGGGGAGACCCAGTACTTC.

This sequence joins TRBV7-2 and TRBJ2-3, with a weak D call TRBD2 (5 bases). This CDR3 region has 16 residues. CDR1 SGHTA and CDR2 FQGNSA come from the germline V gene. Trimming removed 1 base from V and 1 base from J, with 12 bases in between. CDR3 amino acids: CASSLVGGRRTDTQYF. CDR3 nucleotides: TGTGCCAGCAGCTTAGTTGGAGGACGCCGCACAGATACGCAGTATTTT. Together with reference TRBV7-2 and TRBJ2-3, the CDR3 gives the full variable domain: GAGVSQSPSNKVTEKGKDVELRCDPISGHTALYWYRQSLGQGLEFLIYFQGNSAPDKSGLPSDRFSAERTGGSVSTLTIQRTQQEDSAVYLCASSLVGGRRTDTQYFGPGTRLTVL.

The CDR3 sequence: CSESVETQYF. The CDR3 region has the DNA TGCAGCGAATCGGTGGAGACCCAGTACTTC. The V and J genes are TRBV20-1 and TRBJ2-5; the D is unclear. CDR1 and CDR2 (germline): DFQATT, SNEGSKA (reference sequence). CDR3 length: 10 amino acids.

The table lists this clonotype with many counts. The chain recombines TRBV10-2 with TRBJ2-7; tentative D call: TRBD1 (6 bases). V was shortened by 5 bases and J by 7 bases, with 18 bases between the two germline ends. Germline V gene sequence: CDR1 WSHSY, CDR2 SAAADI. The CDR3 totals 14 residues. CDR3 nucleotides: TGCGCCAGCAGTTCGGCAGGGGTTTCGTGGGAGCAGTACGTC. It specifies CASSSAGVSWEQYV.

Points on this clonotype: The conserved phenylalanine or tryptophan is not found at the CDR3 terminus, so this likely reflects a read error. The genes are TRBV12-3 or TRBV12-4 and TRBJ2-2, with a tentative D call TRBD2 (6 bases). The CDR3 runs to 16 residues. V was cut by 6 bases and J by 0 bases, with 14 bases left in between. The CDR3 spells CASSPSGRTNTGELFL. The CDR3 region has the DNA TGTGCCAGCAGCCCCTCGGGGAGGACGAACACCGGGGAGCTGTTTTTG.

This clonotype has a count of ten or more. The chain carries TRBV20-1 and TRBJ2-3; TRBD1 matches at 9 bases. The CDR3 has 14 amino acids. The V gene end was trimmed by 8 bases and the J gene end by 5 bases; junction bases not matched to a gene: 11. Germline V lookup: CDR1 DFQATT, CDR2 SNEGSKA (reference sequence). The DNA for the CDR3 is TGCAGTTGTTCCCGGGACAGGGACGTAGATACGCAGTATTTT. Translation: CSCSRDRDVDTQYF.